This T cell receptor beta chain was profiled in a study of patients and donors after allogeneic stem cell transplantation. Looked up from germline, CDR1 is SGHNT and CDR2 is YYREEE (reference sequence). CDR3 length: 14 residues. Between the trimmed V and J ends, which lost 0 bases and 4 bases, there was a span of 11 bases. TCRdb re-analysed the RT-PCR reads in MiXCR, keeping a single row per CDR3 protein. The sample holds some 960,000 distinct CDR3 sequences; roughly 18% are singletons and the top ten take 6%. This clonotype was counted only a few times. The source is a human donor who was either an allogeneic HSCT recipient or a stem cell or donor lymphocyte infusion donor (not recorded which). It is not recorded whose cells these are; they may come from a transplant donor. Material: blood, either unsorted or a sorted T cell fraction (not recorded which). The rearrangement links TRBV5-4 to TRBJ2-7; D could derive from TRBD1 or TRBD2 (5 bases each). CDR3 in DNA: TGTGCCAGCAGCTTGGGTTTGGGGGAATACGAGCAGTACTTC. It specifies CASSLGLGEYEQYF.